The present T cell receptor beta chain was sequenced within a study of breast tumors, draining lymph nodes, adjacent tissues. The study's findings and limits: Compared with lymph nodes, tumors were less diverse; compared with nontumor tissue, more. Tumor and nontumor repertoires were significantly more similar in luminal-like than in basal-like breast cancer.

Trimming at V came to 2 bases and at J to 4 bases, leaving 8 bases not matched to a gene. This CDR3 is built from 15 residues. Germline assignment: CDR1 LGHNA and CDR2 YNFKEQ. This clonotype was counted many times. Its antigen is not known. TCRdb analysed the multiplex PCR reads with MiXCR anew, one entry per CDR3 protein. This table has over 60,000 distinct CDR3 sequences, roughly 57% appearing once. The sequenced sample consisted of breast tumor tissue. The gene calls are TRBV4-2 and TRBJ2-7, with TRBD2 matching over 7 bases. The TCR sequence derives from a female donor with breast cancer. Some clones in this sample may be carry-over from other donors' samples. CDR3 amino acids: CASSQYSGGPYEQYF. CDR3 bases: TGTGCCAGCAGCCAATATTCGGGGGGTCCTTACGAGCAGTACTTC.